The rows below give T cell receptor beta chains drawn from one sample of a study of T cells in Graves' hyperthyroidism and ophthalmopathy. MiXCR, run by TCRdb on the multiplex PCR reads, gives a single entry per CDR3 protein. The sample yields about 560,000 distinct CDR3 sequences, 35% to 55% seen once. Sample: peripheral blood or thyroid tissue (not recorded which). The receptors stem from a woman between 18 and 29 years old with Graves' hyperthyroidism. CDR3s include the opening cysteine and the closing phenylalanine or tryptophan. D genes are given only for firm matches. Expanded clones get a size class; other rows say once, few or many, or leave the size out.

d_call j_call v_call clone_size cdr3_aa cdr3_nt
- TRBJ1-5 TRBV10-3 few CAISFGAQQPQHF TGTGCCATCAGTTTCGGGGCTCAGCAGCCCCAGCATTTT
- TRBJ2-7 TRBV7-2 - CASSHDVTGEQYF TGTGCCAGCAGCCATGACGTCACTGGTGAGCAGTACTTC
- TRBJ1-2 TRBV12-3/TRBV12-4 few CASSLDAQPLNYGYTF TGTGCCAGCAGTTTGGACGCGCAGCCCCTAAACTATGGCTACACCTTC
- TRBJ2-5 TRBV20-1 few CSANIDRWTQYF TGCAGTGCCAATATCGACCGATGGACCCAGTACTTC
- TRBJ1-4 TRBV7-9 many CASSLQGNEKLFF TGTGCCAGCAGCTTACAGGGGAATGAAAAACTGTTTTTT
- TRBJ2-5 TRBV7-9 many CASSSRQANQETQYF TGTGCCAGCAGCTCACGACAGGCCAACCAAGAGACCCAGTACTTC
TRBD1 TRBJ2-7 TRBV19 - CARDYRGYEQYF TGTGCTAGAGATTACAGGGGTTACGAGCAGTACTTC
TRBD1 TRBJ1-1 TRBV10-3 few CAISGTGRSEAFF TGTGCCATCAGTGGGACAGGGAGGTCTGAAGCTTTCTTT
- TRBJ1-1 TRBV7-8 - CAWKWGENTEAFF TGTGCCTGGAAATGGGGTGAGAACACTGAAGCTTTCTTT
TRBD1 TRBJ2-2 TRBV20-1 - CSAPGQGGGGELFF TGCAGTGCTCCGGGACAGGGGGGCGGCGGGGAGCTGTTTTTT
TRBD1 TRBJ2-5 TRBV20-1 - CSARPEGQGIPTYQETQYF TGCAGTGCTAGACCTGAAGGACAGGGGATACCAACGTACCAAGAGACCCAGTACTTC
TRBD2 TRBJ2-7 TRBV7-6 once CASSSGREPIVQYF TGTGCCAGCAGCTCTGGGAGGGAACCTATAGTGCAGTACTTC
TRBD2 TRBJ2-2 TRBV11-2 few CASRDPSGRNTGELFF TGTGCCAGCAGGGATCCTAGCGGGAGAAACACCGGGGAGCTGTTTTTT
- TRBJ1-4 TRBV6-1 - CASSRTQNEKLFF TGTGCCAGCAGCCGGACCCAGAATGAAAAACTGTTTTTT
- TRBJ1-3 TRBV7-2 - CASSLTTAGQVAGNTIYF TGTGCCAGCAGCCTCACCACCGCAGGTCAGGTAGCAGGAAACACCATATATTTT
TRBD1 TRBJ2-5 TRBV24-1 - CASTGQASQETQYF TGTGCCAGCACCGGACAGGCCTCCCAAGAGACCCAGTACTTC
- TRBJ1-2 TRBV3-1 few CASSQLNYGYTF TGTGCCAGCAGCCAACTCAACTATGGCTACACCTTC
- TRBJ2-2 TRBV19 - CASSWRRDMNTGELFF TGTGCCAGTAGTTGGCGGCGGGACATGAACACCGGGGAGCTGTTTTTT